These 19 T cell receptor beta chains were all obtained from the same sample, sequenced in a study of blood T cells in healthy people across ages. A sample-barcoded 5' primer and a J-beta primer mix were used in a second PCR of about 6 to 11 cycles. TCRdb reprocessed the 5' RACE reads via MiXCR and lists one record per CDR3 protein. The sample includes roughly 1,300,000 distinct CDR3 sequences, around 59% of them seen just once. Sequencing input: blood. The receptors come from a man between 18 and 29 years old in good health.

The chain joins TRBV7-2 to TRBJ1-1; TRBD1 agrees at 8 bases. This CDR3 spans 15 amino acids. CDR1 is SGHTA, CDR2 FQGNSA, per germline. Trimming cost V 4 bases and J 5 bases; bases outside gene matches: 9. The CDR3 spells CASSSAGTGWTEAFF. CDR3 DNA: TGTGCCAGCAGCTCAGCAGGGACAGGATGGACTGAAGCTTTCTTT.

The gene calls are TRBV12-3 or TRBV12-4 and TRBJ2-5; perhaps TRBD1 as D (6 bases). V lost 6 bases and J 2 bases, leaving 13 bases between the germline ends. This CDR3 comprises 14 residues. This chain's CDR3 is CASREYGTQETQYF. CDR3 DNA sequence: TGTGCCAGCAGAGAGTACGGGACACAAGAGACCCAGTACTTC.

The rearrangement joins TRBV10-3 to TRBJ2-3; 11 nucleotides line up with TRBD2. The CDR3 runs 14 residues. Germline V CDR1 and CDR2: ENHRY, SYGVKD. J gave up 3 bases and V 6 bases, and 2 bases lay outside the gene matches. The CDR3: CAISASGRTDTQYF. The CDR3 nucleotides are TGTGCCATCAGCGCTAGCGGGAGGACAGATACGCAGTATTTT.

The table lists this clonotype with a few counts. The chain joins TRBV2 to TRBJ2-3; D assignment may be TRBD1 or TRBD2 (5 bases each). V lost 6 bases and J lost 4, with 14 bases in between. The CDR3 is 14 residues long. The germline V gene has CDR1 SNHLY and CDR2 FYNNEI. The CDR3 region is CASSRDQGPDTQYF. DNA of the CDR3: TGTGCCAGCAGCCGGGACCAAGGACCAGATACGCAGTATTTT.

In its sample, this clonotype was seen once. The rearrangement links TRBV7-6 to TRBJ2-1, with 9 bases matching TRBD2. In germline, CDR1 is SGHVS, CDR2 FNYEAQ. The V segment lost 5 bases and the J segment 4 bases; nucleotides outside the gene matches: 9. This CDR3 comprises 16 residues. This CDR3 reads CASSRLGAGGYNEQFF. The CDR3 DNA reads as TGTGCCAGCAGCCGTCTTGGCGCGGGAGGGTACAATGAGCAGTTCTTC.

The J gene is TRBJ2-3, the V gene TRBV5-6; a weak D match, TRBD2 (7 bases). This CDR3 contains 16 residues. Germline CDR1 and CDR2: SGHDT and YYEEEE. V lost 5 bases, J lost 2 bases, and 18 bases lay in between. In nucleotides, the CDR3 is TGTGCCAGCAGTATCGGACTGGGGGGGCTCACAGATACGCAGTATTTT. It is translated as CASSIGLGGLTDTQYF.

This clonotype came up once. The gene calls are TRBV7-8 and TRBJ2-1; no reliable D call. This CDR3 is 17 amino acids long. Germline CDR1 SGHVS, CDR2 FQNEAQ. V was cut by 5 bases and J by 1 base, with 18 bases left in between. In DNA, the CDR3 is TGTGCCAGCAGCAAAACCGGTCGGACCATTTCCTACAATGAGCAGTTCTTC. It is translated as CASSKTGRTISYNEQFF.

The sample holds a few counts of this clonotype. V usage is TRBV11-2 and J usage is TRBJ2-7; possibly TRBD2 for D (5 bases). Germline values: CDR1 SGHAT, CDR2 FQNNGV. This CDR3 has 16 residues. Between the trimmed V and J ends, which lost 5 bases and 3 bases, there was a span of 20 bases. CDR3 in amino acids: CASSPIPGNEIYEQYF. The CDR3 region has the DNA TGTGCCAGCAGCCCCATACCGGGAAACGAGATCTACGAGCAGTACTTC.

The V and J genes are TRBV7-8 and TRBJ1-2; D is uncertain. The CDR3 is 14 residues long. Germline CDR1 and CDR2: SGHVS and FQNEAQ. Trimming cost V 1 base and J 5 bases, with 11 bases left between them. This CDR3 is CASSLGPMGYGYTF. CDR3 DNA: TGTGCCAGCAGCTTAGGGCCCATGGGGTATGGCTACACCTTC. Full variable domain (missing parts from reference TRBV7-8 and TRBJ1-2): GAGVSQSPRYKVAKRGQDVALRCDPISGHVSLFWYQQALGQGPEFLTYFQNEAQLDKSGLPSDRFFAERPEGSVSTLKIQRTQQEDSAVYLCASSLGPMGYGYTFGSGTRLTVV.

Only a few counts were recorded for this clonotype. CDR3 sequence (DNA): TGTGCCAGCAGCCCCGGGACTAGCGTTAGGTTCTTC. It encodes CASSPGTSVRFF. The chain links TRBV13 to TRBJ2-1, with 10 bases identical to TRBD2. CDR1 and CDR2 from the germline V gene are PRHDT and FYEKMQ (reference sequence). V shed 5 bases and J 15 bases; nucleotides not matched to a gene: 7. The length of the CDR3 is 12 residues.

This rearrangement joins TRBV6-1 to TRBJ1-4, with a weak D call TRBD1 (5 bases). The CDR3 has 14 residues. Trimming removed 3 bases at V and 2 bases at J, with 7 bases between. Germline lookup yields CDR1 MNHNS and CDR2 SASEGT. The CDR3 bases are TGTGCCAGCAGTGACGACAGTACTAATGAAAAACTGTTTTTT. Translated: CASSDDSTNEKLFF.

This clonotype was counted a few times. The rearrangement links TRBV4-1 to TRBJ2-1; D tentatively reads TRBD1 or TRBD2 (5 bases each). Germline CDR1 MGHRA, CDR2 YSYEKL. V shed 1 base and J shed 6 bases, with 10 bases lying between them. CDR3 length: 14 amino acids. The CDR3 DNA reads TGCGCCAGCAGCCAAGGTCCGGGGCGCAATGAGCAGTTCTTC. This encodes CASSQGPGRNEQFF.

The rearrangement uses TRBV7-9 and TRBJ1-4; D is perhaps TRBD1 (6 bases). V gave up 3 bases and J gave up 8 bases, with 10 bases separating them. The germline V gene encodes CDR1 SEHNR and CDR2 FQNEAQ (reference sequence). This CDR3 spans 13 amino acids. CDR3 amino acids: CASSLGGLEKLFF. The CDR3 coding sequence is TGTGCCAGCAGCTTGGGGGGCTTAGAAAAACTGTTTTTT.

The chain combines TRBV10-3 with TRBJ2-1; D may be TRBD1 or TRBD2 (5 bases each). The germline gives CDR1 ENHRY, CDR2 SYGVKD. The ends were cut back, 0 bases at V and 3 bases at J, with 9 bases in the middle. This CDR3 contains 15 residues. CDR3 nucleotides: TGTGCCATCAGTGAGTCGAGGGGCCACTACAATGAGCAGTTCTTC. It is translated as CAISESRGHYNEQFF.

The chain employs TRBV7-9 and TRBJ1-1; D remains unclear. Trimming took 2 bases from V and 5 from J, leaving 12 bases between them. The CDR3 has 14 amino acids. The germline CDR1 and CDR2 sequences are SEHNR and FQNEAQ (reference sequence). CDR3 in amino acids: CASSLQEVGTEAFF. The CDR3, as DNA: TGTGCCAGCAGCTTACAGGAGGTAGGGACTGAAGCTTTCTTT. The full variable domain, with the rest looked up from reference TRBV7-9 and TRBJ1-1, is DTGVSQNPRHKITKRGQNVTFRCDPISEHNRLYWYRQTLGQGPEFLTYFQNEAQLEKSRLLSDRFSAERPKGSFSTLEIQRTEQGDSAMYLCASSLQEVGTEAFFGQGTRLTVV.

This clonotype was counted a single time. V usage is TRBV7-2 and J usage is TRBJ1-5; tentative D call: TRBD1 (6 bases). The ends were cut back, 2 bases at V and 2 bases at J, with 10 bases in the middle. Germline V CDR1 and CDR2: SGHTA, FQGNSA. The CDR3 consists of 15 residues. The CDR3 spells CASSLWSGGNQPQHF. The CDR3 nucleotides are TGTGCCAGCAGCTTATGGTCAGGGGGCAATCAGCCCCAGCATTTT.

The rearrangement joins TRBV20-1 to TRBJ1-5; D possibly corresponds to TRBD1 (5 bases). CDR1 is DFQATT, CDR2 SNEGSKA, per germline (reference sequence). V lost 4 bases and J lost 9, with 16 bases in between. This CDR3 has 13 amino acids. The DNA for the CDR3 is TGCAGTGCTATAGACAGTACGGTACGGCCCCAGCATTTT. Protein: CSAIDSTVRPQHF.

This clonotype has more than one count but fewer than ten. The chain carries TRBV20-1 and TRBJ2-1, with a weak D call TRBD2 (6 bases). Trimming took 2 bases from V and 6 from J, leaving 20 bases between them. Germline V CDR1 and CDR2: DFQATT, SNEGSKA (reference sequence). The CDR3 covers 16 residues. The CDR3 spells CSARSLRGTTSNEQFF. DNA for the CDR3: TGCAGTGCTAGAAGCCTCCGGGGGACCACATCCAATGAGCAGTTCTTC.

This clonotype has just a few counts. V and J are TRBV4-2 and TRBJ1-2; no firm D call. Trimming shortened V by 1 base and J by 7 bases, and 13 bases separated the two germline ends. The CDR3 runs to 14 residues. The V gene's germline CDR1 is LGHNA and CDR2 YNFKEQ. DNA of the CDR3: TGTGCCAGCAGCCAAGTTGGACCGCGTTCTGGCTACACCTTC. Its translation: CASSQVGPRSGYTF.